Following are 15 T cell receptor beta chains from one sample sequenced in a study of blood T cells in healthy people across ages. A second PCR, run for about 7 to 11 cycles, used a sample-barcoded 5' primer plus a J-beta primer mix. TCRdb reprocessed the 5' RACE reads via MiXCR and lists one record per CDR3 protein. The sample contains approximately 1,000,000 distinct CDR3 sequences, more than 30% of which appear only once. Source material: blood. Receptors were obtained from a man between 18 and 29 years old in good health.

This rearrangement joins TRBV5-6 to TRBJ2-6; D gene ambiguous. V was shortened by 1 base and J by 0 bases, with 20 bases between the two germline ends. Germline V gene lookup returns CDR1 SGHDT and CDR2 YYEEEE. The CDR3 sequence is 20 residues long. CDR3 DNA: TGTGCCAGCAGCTTGACCTGGACGGAAAAAATCAACTCTGGGGCCAACGTCCTGACTTTC. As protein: CASSLTWTEKINSGANVLTF. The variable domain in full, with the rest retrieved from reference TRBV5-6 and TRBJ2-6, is DAGVTQSPTHLIKTRGQQVTLRCSPKSGHDTVSWYQQALGQGPQFIFQYYEEEERQRGNFPDRFSGHQFPNYSSELNVNALLLGDSALYLCASSLTWTEKINSGANVLTFGAGSRLTVL.

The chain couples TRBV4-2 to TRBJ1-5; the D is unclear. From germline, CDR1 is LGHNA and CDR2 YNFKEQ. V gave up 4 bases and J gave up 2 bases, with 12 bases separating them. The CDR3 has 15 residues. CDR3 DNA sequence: TGTGCCAGCAGCCGAGATAGCGGGGGCAATCAGCCCCAGCATTTT. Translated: CASSRDSGGNQPQHF.

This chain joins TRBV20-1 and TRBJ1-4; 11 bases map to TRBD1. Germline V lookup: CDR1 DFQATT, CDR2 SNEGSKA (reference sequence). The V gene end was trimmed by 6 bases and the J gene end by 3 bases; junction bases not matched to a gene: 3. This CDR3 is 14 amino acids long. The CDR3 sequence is CSAWDRGANEKLFF. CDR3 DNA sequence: TGCAGTGCATGGGACAGGGGGGCTAATGAAAAACTGTTTTTT.

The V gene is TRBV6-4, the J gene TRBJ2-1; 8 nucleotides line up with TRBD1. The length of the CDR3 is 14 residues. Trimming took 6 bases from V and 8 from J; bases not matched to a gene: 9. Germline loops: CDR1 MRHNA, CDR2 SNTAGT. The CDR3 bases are TGTGCCAGCAGGCCCGGACAGGGCGTTTATGAGCAGTTCTTC. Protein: CASRPGQGVYEQFF.

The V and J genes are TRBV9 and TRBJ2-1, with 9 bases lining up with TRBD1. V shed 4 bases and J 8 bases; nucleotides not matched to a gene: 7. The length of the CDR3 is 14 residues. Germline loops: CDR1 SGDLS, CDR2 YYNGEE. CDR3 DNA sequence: TGTGCCAGCAGCTCGGGACAGGGAAAGGATGAGCAGTTCTTC. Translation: CASSSGQGKDEQFF.

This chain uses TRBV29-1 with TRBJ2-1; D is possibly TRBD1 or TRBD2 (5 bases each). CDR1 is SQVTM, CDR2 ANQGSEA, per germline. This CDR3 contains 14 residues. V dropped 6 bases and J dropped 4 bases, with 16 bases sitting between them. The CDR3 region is CSVGAQRSYNEQFF. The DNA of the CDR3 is TGCAGCGTCGGGGCGCAGCGGTCTTACAATGAGCAGTTCTTC.

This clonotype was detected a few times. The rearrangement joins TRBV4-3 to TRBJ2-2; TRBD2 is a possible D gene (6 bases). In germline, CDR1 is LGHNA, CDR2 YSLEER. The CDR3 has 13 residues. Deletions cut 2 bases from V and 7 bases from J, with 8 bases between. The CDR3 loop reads CASSQLGGGELFF. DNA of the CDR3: TGCGCCAGCAGCCAATTGGGGGGCGGGGAGCTGTTTTTT.

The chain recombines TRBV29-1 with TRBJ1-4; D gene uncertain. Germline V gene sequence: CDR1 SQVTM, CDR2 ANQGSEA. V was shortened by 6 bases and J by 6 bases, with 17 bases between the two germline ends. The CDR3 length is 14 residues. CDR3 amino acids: CSVGFTLSHEKLFF. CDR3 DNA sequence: TGCAGCGTGGGATTCACCCTCTCCCATGAAAAACTGTTTTTT.

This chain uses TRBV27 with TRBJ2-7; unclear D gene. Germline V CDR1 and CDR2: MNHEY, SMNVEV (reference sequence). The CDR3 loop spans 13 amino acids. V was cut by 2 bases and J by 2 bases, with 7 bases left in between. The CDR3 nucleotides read TGTGCCAGCAGTTTAGGGGTCGCCTACGAGCAGTACTTC. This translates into CASSLGVAYEQYF.

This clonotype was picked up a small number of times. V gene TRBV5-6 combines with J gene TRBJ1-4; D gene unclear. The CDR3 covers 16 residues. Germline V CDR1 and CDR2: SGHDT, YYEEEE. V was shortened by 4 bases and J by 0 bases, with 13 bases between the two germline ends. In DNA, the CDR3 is TGTGCCAGCAGCCTGGGCGGATTTCCAACTAATGAAAAACTGTTTTTT. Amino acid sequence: CASSLGGFPTNEKLFF.

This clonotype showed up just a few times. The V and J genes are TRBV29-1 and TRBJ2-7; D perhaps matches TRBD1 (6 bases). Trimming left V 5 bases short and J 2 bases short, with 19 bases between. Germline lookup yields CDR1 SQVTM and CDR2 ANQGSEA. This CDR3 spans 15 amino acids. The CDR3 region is CSVTVDWTAAYEQYF. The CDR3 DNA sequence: TGCAGCGTTACCGTAGACTGGACAGCTGCCTACGAGCAGTACTTC.

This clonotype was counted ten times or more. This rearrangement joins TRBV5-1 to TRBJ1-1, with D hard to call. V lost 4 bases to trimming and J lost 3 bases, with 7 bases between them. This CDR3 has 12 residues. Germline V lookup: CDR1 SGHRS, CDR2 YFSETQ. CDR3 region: CASSRDYTEAFF. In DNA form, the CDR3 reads TGCGCCAGCAGCCGGGATTACACTGAAGCTTTCTTT. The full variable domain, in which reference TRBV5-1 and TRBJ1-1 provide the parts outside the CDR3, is KAGVTQTPRYLIKTRGQQVTLSCSPISGHRSVSWYQQTPGQGLQFLFEYFSETQRNKGNFPGRFSGRQFSNSRSEMNVSTLELGDSALYLCASSRDYTEAFFGQGTRLTVV.

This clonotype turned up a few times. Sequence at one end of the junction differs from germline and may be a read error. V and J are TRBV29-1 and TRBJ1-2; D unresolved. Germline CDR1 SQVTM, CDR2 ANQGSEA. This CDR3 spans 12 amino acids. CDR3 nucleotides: TGCAGCGTCGAAGACGGGTTCTATGGCTACACCTTC. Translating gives CSVEDGFYGYTF. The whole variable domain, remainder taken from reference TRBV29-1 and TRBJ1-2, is SAVISQKPSRDICQRGTSLTIQCQVDSQVTMMFWYRQQPGQSLTLIATANQGSEATYESGFVIDKFPISRPNLTFSTLTVSNMSPEDSSIYLCSVEDGFYGYTFGSGTRLTVV.

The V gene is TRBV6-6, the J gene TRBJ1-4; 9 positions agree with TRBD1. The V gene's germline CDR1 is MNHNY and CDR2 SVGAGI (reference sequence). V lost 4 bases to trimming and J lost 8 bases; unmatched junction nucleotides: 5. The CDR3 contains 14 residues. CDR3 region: CASSSTGGGEKLFF. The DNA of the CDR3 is TGTGCCAGCAGTTCGACAGGGGGAGGCGAAAAACTGTTTTTT.

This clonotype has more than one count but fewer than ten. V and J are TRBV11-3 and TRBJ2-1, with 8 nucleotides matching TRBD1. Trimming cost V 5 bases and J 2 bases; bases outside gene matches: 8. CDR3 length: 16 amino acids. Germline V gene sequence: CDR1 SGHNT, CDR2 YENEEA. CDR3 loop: CASSPPDRGAYNEQFF. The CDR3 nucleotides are TGTGCCAGCAGCCCGCCCGACAGGGGAGCCTACAATGAGCAGTTCTTC.